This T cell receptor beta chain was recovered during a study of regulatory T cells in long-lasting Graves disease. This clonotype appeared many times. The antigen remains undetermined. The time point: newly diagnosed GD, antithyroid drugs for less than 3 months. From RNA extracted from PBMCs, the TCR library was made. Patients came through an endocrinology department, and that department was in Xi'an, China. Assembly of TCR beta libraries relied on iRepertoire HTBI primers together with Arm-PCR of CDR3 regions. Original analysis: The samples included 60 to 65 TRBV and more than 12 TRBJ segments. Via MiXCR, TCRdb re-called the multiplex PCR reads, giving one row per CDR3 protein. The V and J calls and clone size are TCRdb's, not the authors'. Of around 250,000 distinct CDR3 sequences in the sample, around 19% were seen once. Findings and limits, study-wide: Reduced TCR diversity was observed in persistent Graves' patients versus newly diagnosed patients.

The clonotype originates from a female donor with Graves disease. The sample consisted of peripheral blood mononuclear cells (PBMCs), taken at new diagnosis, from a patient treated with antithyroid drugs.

CDR3 protein: CSARPSVGTGPNFYGYTF. In DNA, the CDR3 is TGCAGTGCTAGACCCTCAGTAGGGACAGGCCCAAACTTCTATGGCTACACCTTC. The chain employs TRBV20-1 and TRBJ1-2; 8 bases line up with TRBD1. CDR1 is DFQATT, CDR2 SNEGSKA, per germline (reference sequence). The CDR3 is 18 amino acids. V lost 2 bases to trimming and J lost 4 bases; unmatched junction nucleotides: 18.